This T cell receptor (beta chain) was recorded in a study of cytotoxic CD8 clonotypes in ibrutinib-treated CLL (dated by TCRdb to the early 2020s). General notes on the study: In this cohort, around 15 patients were treatment-naive and approximately twelve were relapsed/refractory, while roughly 17 had unmutated IGHV. Responses were partial in roughly 24 patients and complete in 2; after median around 68 months follow-up, approximately 15 stayed in remission and about twelve progressed. The response samples were drawn at a median of approximately 11 months into treatment, with a range of roughly 6 to 40 months. On average, each sample had 255,043 productive templates and under 95,000 productive rearrangements. Of the roughly 81 people in the trial, around 26 had longitudinal samples available. Cryopreserved peripheral blood mononuclear cells were collected at three points: before therapy, at response, and at either sustained remission or disease progression. All remission and progressive disease samples were collected while patients were still receiving ibrutinib.

A note on this clone: Its antigen specificity is not known. This clone may be a read error of a much larger clone one base away.

Each clonotype received, on average, around 10x coverage in deep resolution sequencing performed on a MiSeq, where the target depth lay between 1 in 1 million and 1 in 200,000 T cells. The immunoSEQ hsTCRB Kit was used to generate the TCR beta libraries. The study's processing was this. ImmunoSEQ Data Assistant and ImmunoSEQ Analyzer were used for data analysis, and V, D and J genes were assigned according to IMGT definitions. Clonality, which ranges from 0 to 1, was calculated by subtracting the normalized Shannon entropy of productive rearrangement frequencies from one. Only overrepresented clonotypes making up at least 0.05% of each patient's repertoire were included in the public clonotype analysis. Fewer than 15 age-matched healthy donor repertoires from immuneACCESS served as clonality controls. TCRdb carries this immuneACCESS record with in-frame sequences only. Its versions omit some clonotypes, under half of them owing to an unresolved V gene in the studies checked, with the rest unexplained. V, J and clone size are taken as reported in that table, and D and trimming were inferred from the DNA itself. Present in this sample are 110,000 to 150,000 clones, about 75% of which were seen just once. The ten largest clones represent roughly 4.7% of the sample.

Explained via the paper, the time point label denotes: around 25 months on ibrutinib. About 2 micrograms of genomic DNA were extracted from cryopreserved PBMCs for TCR beta library preparation. Longitudinal blood samples from CLL patients on ibrutinib monotherapy underwent high-throughput TCR beta sequencing. The patients were enrolled in a single-center, open-label phase 2 trial of ibrutinib monotherapy. CDR1 and CDR2 were assigned from the germline V gene as SGHTA and FQGTGA. V and J lose 5 bases and 0 bases, and a span of 9 bases separates them. From its cysteine to its phenylalanine, the CDR3 spans 14 amino acids. Just the 42-base CDR3 DNA is kept, in frame starting at base 1. The investigation overall reported the following: At baseline, clonality was higher than in age-matched healthy donors and showed a strong correlation with circulating CD8+ T-cell counts. Clonality rose at ibrutinib response, remained stable during sustained remission, and dropped back toward baseline at progression. Sampling times were not matched between patients in sustained remission and patients whose disease was progressing, and lymph node repertoires were not examined. Public clonotypes were rare and either shrank or stayed stable during treatment, and the rise in clonality at ibrutinib response reflected expansion of private clonotypes.

This receptor chain uses TRBV7-3 and TRBJ2-3; 6 matching bases give a weak D call of TRBD1. Sequencing used PBMCs, obtained after 24 months of ibrutinib treatment. The clonotype comes from a human donor with chronic lymphocytic leukemia. The CDR3 region: CASSQQGSTDTQYF. The DNA sequence is as follows: TGTGCCAGCAGCCAACAGGGCAGCACAGATACGCAGTATTTT.